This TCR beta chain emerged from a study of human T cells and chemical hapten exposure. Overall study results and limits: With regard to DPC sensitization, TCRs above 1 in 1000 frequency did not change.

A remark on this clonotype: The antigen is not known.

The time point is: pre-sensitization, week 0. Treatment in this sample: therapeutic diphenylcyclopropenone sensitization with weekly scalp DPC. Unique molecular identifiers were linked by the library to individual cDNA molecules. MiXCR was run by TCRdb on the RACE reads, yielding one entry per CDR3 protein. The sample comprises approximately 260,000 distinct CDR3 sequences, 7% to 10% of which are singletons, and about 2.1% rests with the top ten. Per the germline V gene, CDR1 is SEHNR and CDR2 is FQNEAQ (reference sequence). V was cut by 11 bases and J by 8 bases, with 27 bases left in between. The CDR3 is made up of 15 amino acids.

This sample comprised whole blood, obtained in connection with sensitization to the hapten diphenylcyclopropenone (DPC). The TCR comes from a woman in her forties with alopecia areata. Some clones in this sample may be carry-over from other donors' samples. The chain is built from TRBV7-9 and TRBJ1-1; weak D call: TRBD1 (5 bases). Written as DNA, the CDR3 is TGTGCCGGAACCATTGGGGACCCGACCCAGGGAGAAGCTTTCTTT. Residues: CAGTIGDPTQGEAFF.